These 17 T cell receptor beta chains were sequenced from one sample in a study of cytomegalovirus exposure and HLA in healthy donors. A multiplex PCR was run with 60 Vbeta primers and 13 Jbeta primers. The table came from immunoSEQ multiplex PCR; TCRdb's copy has only in-frame clones and leaves some out. This sample's table reports 150,000 to 200,000 clones. Specimen: PBMCs. All receptors come from a man aged 25 to 45 in good health and CMV-seronegative.

The gene calls are TRBV7-2 and TRBJ2-1, with TRBD1 as a possible D gene (5 bases). The CDR3 covers 15 residues. Germline loops: CDR1 SGHTA, CDR2 FQGNSA. Between the trimmed V and J ends, which lost 4 bases and 0 bases, there was a span of 10 bases. CDR3 bases: TGTGCCAGCAGCTCTGACAGAGGCTCCTACAATGAGCAGTTCTTC. Encoded protein: CASSSDRGSYNEQFF.

This chain joins TRBV29-1 and TRBJ1-1; 9 bases are a match to TRBD1. J was trimmed by 5 bases and V by 4 bases; bases with no gene match: 2. This CDR3 spans 12 amino acids. The V gene's germline CDR1 is SQVTM and CDR2 ANQGSEA. The CDR3, as DNA: TGCAGCGTTGTAGACAGGGGGACTGAAGCTTTCTTT. This encodes CSVVDRGTEAFF.

The gene calls are TRBV28 and TRBJ2-3; the D is unclear. Trimming took 6 bases from V and 4 from J, leaving 8 bases between them. Looked up from germline, CDR1 is MDHEN and CDR2 is SYDVKM. CDR3 length: 12 residues. This CDR3 is CASSSSADTQYF. In nucleotides, the CDR3 is TGTGCCAGCAGCTCGAGCGCAGATACGCAGTATTTT.

The V and J genes are TRBV11-2 and TRBJ1-2; perhaps TRBD1 as D (5 bases). The V and J ends lost 1 base and 8 bases respectively, with 14 bases between them. The germline V gene encodes CDR1 SGHAT and CDR2 FQNNGV. The CDR3 consists of 14 residues. CDR3 bases: TGTGCCAGCAGCTTAGGCCGGGCTGGGGGGGGCTACACCTTC. Translated: CASSLGRAGGGYTF. Using reference TRBV11-2 and TRBJ1-2 for the parts outside the CDR3, the full variable domain is EAGVAQSPRYKIIEKRQSVAFWCNPISGHATLYWYQQILGQGPKLLIQFQNNGVVDDSQLPKDRFSAERLKGVDSTLKIQPAKLEDSAVYLCASSLGRAGGGYTFGSGTRLTVV.

CDR3: CASSVPGTNAEAFF. The CDR3 nucleotides are TGTGCCAGCAGCGTCCCGGGGACAAATGCTGAAGCTTTCTTT. This chain connects TRBV7-9 to TRBJ1-1, with D perhaps matching TRBD1 (6 bases). This CDR3 spans 14 amino acids. CDR1 is SEHNR and CDR2 is FQNEAQ in the germline V gene (reference sequence). Between the trimmed V and J ends, which lost 5 bases and 6 bases, there was a span of 16 bases.

The V call is TRBV5-6, the J call TRBJ1-4, with D maybe TRBD1 (6 bases). Trimming shortened V by 3 bases and J by 8 bases, and 17 bases separated the two germline ends. Germline V CDR1 and CDR2: SGHDT, YYEEEE. CDR3 size: 15 residues. The DNA for the CDR3 is TGTGCCAGCAGCTCCCGCGGGGGCGGCGGAGAAAAACTGTTTTTT. Translating gives CASSSRGGGGEKLFF.

This chain connects TRBV28 to TRBJ2-7; 14 bases agree with TRBD2. This CDR3 comprises 16 residues. V was clipped by 5 bases and J by 3 bases; unmatched bases: 6. CDR1 MDHEN and CDR2 SYDVKM come from the germline V gene. The chain's CDR3 is CASSPLGLAGDYEQYF. The DNA for the CDR3 is TGTGCCAGCAGTCCTCTGGGACTAGCGGGAGACTACGAGCAGTACTTC.

The gene calls are TRBV6-5 and TRBJ2-7; 12 bases align to TRBD2. Per the germline V gene, CDR1 is MNHEY and CDR2 is SVGAGI. The V gene end was trimmed by 4 bases and the J gene end by 3 bases; junction bases not matched to a gene: 7. This CDR3 spans 16 amino acids. CDR3 bases: TGTGCCAGCAGTTTACTAGCGGGAGGACCATTCTACGAGCAGTACTTC. It translates to CASSLLAGGPFYEQYF.

V usage is TRBV7-9 and J usage is TRBJ2-2, with 8 bases aligning to TRBD1. Germline-derived CDR1 and CDR2 are SEHNR and FQNEAQ (reference sequence). The CDR3 is 17 residues long. The V gene end was trimmed by 1 base and the J gene end by 7 bases; junction bases not matched to a gene: 11. The CDR3 region has the DNA TGTGCCAGCAGCTTAGGGGGACAGGCGGCGATGAGCGGGGAGCTGTTTTTT. Amino acids: CASSLGGQAAMSGELFF.

This rearrangement joins TRBV2 to TRBJ2-5, with no clear D. The DNA matches TRBJ2-7 better at its end, which makes the J call doubtful. The CDR3 loop spans 13 amino acids. Germline V gives CDR1 SNHLY, CDR2 FYNNEI. The CDR3 nucleotides are TGTGCCAGCCTAGGCTGGGACTCCTACGAGCAGTACTTC. Residues: CASLGWDSYEQYF.

The V and J genes are TRBV6-4 and TRBJ2-2; a possible D gene is TRBD1 (5 bases). Germline CDR1 is MRHNA and CDR2 is SNTAGT. The CDR3 spans 14 residues. V lost 6 bases to trimming and J lost 2 bases, with 10 bases between them. CDR3 amino acids: CASRGADNTGELFF. For the CDR3, the DNA is TGTGCCAGCAGAGGGGCAGACAACACCGGGGAGCTGTTTTTT.

The CDR3 here is CASSLGRFSNEQFF. The CDR3 region has the DNA TGTGCCAGCAGCTTGGGCAGGTTCAGCAATGAGCAGTTCTTC. The chain links TRBV5-8 to TRBJ2-1; D unresolved. V was clipped by 0 bases and J by 6 bases, with 10 bases between them. Germline CDR1 reads SGHTS; CDR2 reads YDEGEE. CDR3 length equals 14 residues. Full variable domain (remainder filled in from reference TRBV5-8 and TRBJ2-1): EAGVTQSPTHLIKTRGQQATLRCSPISGHTSVYWYQQALGLGLQFLLWYDEGEERNRGNFPPRFSGRQFPNYSSELNVNALELEDSALYLCASSLGRFSNEQFFGPGTRLTVL.

The chain uses TRBV27 and TRBJ1-1; no clear D gene. The CDR3 has 13 residues. From germline, CDR1 is MNHEY and CDR2 SMNVEV (reference sequence). The V gene lost 3 bases and the J gene lost 0 bases, with 5 bases spanning the gap. The DNA of the CDR3 is TGTGCCAGCAGTTTTCAGGTGAACACTGAAGCTTTCTTT. This encodes CASSFQVNTEAFF.

Concerning this clone itself: Other DNA sequences in this specimen translate into the identical CDR3. This chain links TRBV4-1 with TRBJ1-5, with TRBD1 identical over 11 bases. This CDR3 comprises 16 residues. Germline lookup yields CDR1 MGHRA and CDR2 YSYEKL. The junction had 2 bases not matched to a gene; V was cut back by 0 bases and J by 4 bases. The CDR3 DNA reads as TGCGCCAGCAGCCAAGATCGGGACAGGGGGAATCAGCCCCAGCATTTT. This sequence encodes CASSQDRDRGNQPQHF.

CDR3 coding DNA: TGTGCCAGCAGCTCCTCTGGGGCTGGAAGCCACGAGCAGTACTTC. Translating gives CASSSSGAGSHEQYF. This chain uses TRBV28 with TRBJ2-7; a possible D gene is TRBD1 (5 bases). This CDR3 comprises 15 residues. Germline CDR1 and CDR2: MDHEN and SYDVKM. The ends were cut back, 6 bases at V and 5 bases at J, with 20 bases in the middle.

This chain uses TRBV11-2 with TRBJ2-3; 9 bases align to TRBD2. The CDR3 covers 16 residues. The J segment lost 4 bases and the V segment lost 4 bases, leaving 9 bases of the junction unmatched. Germline V CDR1 and CDR2: SGHAT, FQNNGV. This CDR3 reads CASSSIAGAESDTQYF. Written as DNA, the CDR3 is TGTGCCAGCAGCTCTATAGCGGGAGCGGAATCAGATACGCAGTATTTT.

V and J are TRBV29-1 and TRBJ1-2, with a possible D match to TRBD1 (5 bases). CDR1 SQVTM and CDR2 ANQGSEA come from the germline V gene. This CDR3 comprises 12 residues. V lost 4 bases, J lost 8 bases, and 14 bases lay in between. CDR3: CSVVGGVGGYTF. The CDR3 coding sequence is TGCAGCGTTGTCGGGGGGGTAGGGGGCTACACCTTC.